What follows are 24 T cell receptor beta chains derived from one specimen sequenced in a study of T cells in Graves' hyperthyroidism and ophthalmopathy. RNA transcripts gave rise to amplified TCR beta CDR3 regions. First-round RT-PCR of the TCR CDR3 relied on the HTBI primer set. MiXCR, applied by TCRdb to the multiplex PCR reads, yields one record per CDR3 protein. The sample consists of more than 350,000 distinct CDR3 sequences, under 15% of them appearing once. Sequences were obtained from blood. These receptor sequences come from a woman younger than 45 with Graves' hyperthyroidism.

This chain joins TRBV28 and TRBJ1-1, with 9 positions matching TRBD1. After removal of 7 bases from V and 4 bases from J, the junction contained 19 bases not matched to a gene. The CDR3 runs to 18 residues. Germline V gene lookup returns CDR1 MDHEN and CDR2 SYDVKM. The CDR3 region has the DNA TGTGCCAGCACCTTCCACTTTCGGGACAGGGCGCTCTCCACTGAAGCTTTCTTT. It codes for CASTFHFRDRALSTEAFF.

In its sample, this clonotype was seen many times. J is TRBJ2-3 and V is TRBV7-9; tentative D call: TRBD2 (6 bases). Trimming stripped 5 bases from V and 3 bases from J, with 12 bases between. In germline, CDR1 is SEHNR, CDR2 FQNEAQ (reference sequence). The CDR3 has 14 residues. CDR3 nucleotides: TGTGCCAGCAGCAAAGCGGGCGGAACAGATACGCAGTATTTT. This encodes CASSKAGGTDTQYF.

In its sample, this clonotype was seen a few times. The CDR3: CASSLATGTGNTIYF. In DNA form, the CDR3 reads TGTGCCAGCAGCTTAGCAACAGGGACTGGAAACACCATATATTTT. The chain couples TRBV7-9 to TRBJ1-3, with D perhaps matching TRBD1 (6 bases). Germline loops: CDR1 SEHNR, CDR2 FQNEAQ (reference sequence). This CDR3 is built from 15 residues. V lost 0 bases, J lost 2 bases, and 8 bases lay in between. Complete variable domain (other parts from reference TRBV7-9 and TRBJ1-3): DTGVSQNPRHKITKRGQNVTFRCDPISEHNRLYWYRQTLGQGPEFLTYFQNEAQLEKSRLLSDRFSAERPKGSFSTLEIQRTEQGDSAMYLCASSLATGTGNTIYFGEGSWLTVV.

This clonotype appeared many times. The rearrangement joins TRBV4-1 to TRBJ2-7; D unclear. The V end lost 0 bases, the J end lost 3 bases, and 9 bases lay between the germline ends. The CDR3 covers 14 residues. Germline V gives CDR1 MGHRA, CDR2 YSYEKL. The CDR3 reads CASSQDDSSYEQYF. CDR3 DNA: TGCGCCAGCAGCCAAGATGATAGCAGCTACGAGCAGTACTTC.

Details on this clonotype: This could be a read error, since a much larger clone is one nucleotide away. The chain is built from TRBV29-1 and TRBJ2-1; D perhaps matches TRBD1 (6 bases). This CDR3 comprises 15 residues. Germline V gene sequence: CDR1 SQVTM, CDR2 ANQGSEA. The CDR3 bases are TGCAGCGGTCAGACCCCGGGACACATCTACAATGTGCAGTTCTTC. This sequence encodes CSGQTPGHIYNVQFF.

V gene TRBV14 combines with J gene TRBJ2-3; 9 bases are a match to TRBD2. The CDR3 runs 18 residues. Germline trimming cut 2 bases from V and 0 bases from J; bases unmatched to any gene: 9. Germline V lookup: CDR1 SGHDN, CDR2 FVKESK. CDR3 coding DNA: TGTGCCAGCAGCCAAACCCTAGCGGGAACTTCTAGCACAGATACGCAGTATTTT. Residues: CASSQTLAGTSSTDTQYF.

This clonotype occurred many times. V usage is TRBV20-1 and J usage is TRBJ2-7; 8 bases fit TRBD2. After removal of 4 bases from V and 6 bases from J, the junction contained 20 bases not matched to a gene. The CDR3 sequence is 17 residues long. Germline CDR1 DFQATT, CDR2 SNEGSKA (reference sequence). Here the CDR3 DNA reads TGCAGTGCTACAACCCTCGACTGGGCTAGCGGGTCTCTCGAGCAGTACTTC. Amino acid sequence: CSATTLDWASGSLEQYF.

This clonotype was found many times. The gene calls are TRBV28 and TRBJ1-1, with D unresolved. Trimming removed 4 bases from V and 5 bases from J, with 17 bases in between. Looked up from germline, CDR1 is MDHEN and CDR2 is SYDVKM. The CDR3 has 15 amino acids. The CDR3 protein is CASSSQAAFSTEAFF. CDR3 coding DNA: TGTGCCAGCAGTTCCCAGGCGGCGTTTTCTACTGAAGCTTTCTTT.

Ten or more counts support this clonotype. The V and J genes are TRBV27 and TRBJ1-1, with D perhaps TRBD1 (5 bases). The CDR3 runs to 14 residues. Trimming removed 7 bases at V and 4 bases at J, with 16 bases between. Germline-derived CDR1 and CDR2 are MNHEY and SMNVEV (reference sequence). The CDR3 reads CASIHFWGGTEAFF. The CDR3 DNA reads TGTGCCAGCATCCACTTTTGGGGGGGCACTGAAGCTTTCTTT.

This clonotype was counted ten times or more. The rearrangement links TRBV3-1 to TRBJ2-7; D uncertain. This CDR3 spans 14 amino acids. The germline V gene encodes CDR1 LGHDT and CDR2 YNNKEL (reference sequence). The V gene lost 1 base and the J gene lost 4 bases, with 11 bases spanning the gap. CDR3 nucleotides: TGTGCCAGCAGCCAAGGGTCCAGCTGGTACGAGCAGTACTTC. Translation: CASSQGSSWYEQYF.

At least ten counts were recorded for this clonotype. The chain is built from TRBV20-1 and TRBJ2-5; 7 nucleotides agree with TRBD2. The V and J ends lost 7 bases and 5 bases, in that order; junction bases with no gene match: 10. Germline CDR1 DFQATT, CDR2 SNEGSKA (reference sequence). The CDR3 contains 13 residues. The CDR3 sequence is CSVRGRAGETQYF. The CDR3 DNA follows: TGCAGTGTACGAGGGAGGGCGGGTGAGACCCAGTACTTC.

This clonotype was seen a few times. The chain has TRBV18 and TRBJ1-5; D gene unclear. CDR3 length: 13 residues. Germline assignment: CDR1 KGHSH and CDR2 LQKENI. V was pared by 3 bases and J by 4 bases, with 7 bases between. As DNA, the CDR3 is TGTGCCAGCTCACCCTCGCAGAATCAGCCCCAGCATTTT. Translating gives CASSPSQNQPQHF.

This clonotype was observed at least ten times. The chain recombines TRBV20-1 with TRBJ2-7, with no clear D. This CDR3 contains 13 residues. Germline V gene lookup returns CDR1 DFQATT and CDR2 SNEGSKA (reference sequence). V dropped 6 bases and J dropped 5 bases, with 17 bases sitting between them. CDR3 amino acids: CSAILSGKNEQYF. The CDR3, as DNA: TGCAGTGCCATACTAAGTGGGAAAAACGAGCAGTACTTC.

This clonotype was seen at least ten times. The V and J genes are TRBV11-2 and TRBJ2-7; 8 bases line up with TRBD1. Germline lookup yields CDR1 SGHAT and CDR2 FQNNGV. Trimming at V came to 1 base and at J to 2 bases, leaving 4 bases not matched to a gene. This CDR3 comprises 15 residues. The CDR3 loop reads CASSLVRGPAYEQYF. The CDR3 DNA is TGTGCCAGCAGCTTAGTCAGGGGGCCAGCCTACGAGCAGTACTTC.

Of note for this clonotype: Its ends do not fully match the called genes, so a read error is possible. The chain is built from TRBV28 and TRBJ1-3; no firm D call. From germline, CDR1 is MDHEN and CDR2 SYDVKM. The CDR3 spans 17 residues. This CDR3 reads CVSSSPPGRASGNTIYF. The CDR3 DNA sequence: TGTGTCAGCAGTTCACCTCCCGGCAGAGCCTCTGGAAACACCATATATTTT. Complete variable domain (other parts from reference TRBV28 and TRBJ1-3): DVKVTQSSRYLVKRTGEKVFLECVQDMDHENMFWYRQDPGLGLRLIYFSYDVKMKEKGDIPEGYSVSREKKERFSLILESASTNQTSMYLCVSSSPPGRASGNTIYFGEGSWLTVV.

This clonotype has ten or more counts. The chain links TRBV12-3 or TRBV12-4 to TRBJ1-1; D is perhaps TRBD1 (5 bases). Trimming removed 9 bases from V and 7 bases from J, with 9 bases in between. The CDR3 length is 10 residues. The CDR3 here is CASTGVEAFF. CDR3 nucleotides: TGTGCCAGTACGGGGGTTGAAGCTTTCTTT.

This clonotype has at least ten counts. DNA of the CDR3: TGTGCCAGCAGTGGGACATCTAACTATGGCTACACCTTC. It translates to CASSGTSNYGYTF. This sequence joins TRBV28 and TRBJ1-2, with TRBD1 as a possible D gene (6 bases). The CDR3 is made up of 13 amino acids. Germline CDR1 MDHEN, CDR2 SYDVKM. Trimming took 5 bases from V and 0 from J, leaving 7 bases between them.

This clonotype was observed at least ten times. This sequence joins TRBV7-2 and TRBJ2-1; no definite D call. V was trimmed by 6 bases and J by 9 bases, leaving 12 bases between them. The CDR3 is 12 residues long. Germline assignment: CDR1 SGHTA and CDR2 FQGNSA. The CDR3 loop is CASSDVVSEQFF. The CDR3 coding sequence is TGTGCCAGCAGTGACGTAGTGAGTGAGCAGTTCTTC.

This clonotype was picked up a small number of times. V usage is TRBV7-9 and J usage is TRBJ2-2; D might be TRBD1 (6 bases). CDR3 length equals 15 residues. V gave up 0 bases and J gave up 4 bases, with 9 bases separating them. The V gene's germline CDR1 is SEHNR and CDR2 FQNEAQ (reference sequence). In DNA, the CDR3 is TGTGCCAGCAGCTTAGCGCAAGGGGGCACCGGGGAGCTGTTTTTT. Protein product: CASSLAQGGTGELFF.

The chain recombines TRBV2 with TRBJ1-4; the match to TRBD1 covers 9 bases. V shed 4 bases and J 4 bases; nucleotides not matched to a gene: 16. The CDR3 has 19 residues. The germline CDR1 and CDR2 sequences are SNHLY and FYNNEI. CDR3 DNA sequence: TGTGCCAGCAGTGCCTTCCGGGACAGGGTAGTCCCGGTTAATGAAAAACTGTTTTTT. Protein sequence: CASSAFRDRVVPVNEKLFF. Drawing the rest from reference TRBV2 and TRBJ1-4, the complete variable domain is EPEVTQTPSHQVTQMGQEVILRCVPISNHLYFYWYRQILGQKVEFLVSFYNNEISEKSEIFDDQFSVERPDGSNFTLKIRSTKLEDSAMYFCASSAFRDRVVPVNEKLFFGSGTQLSVL.

This clonotype was counted many times. The J gene is TRBJ2-3, the V gene TRBV25-1; TRBD2 might be the D (5 bases). The CDR3 contains 16 residues. The V end lost 5 bases, the J end lost 0 bases, and 15 bases lay between the germline ends. Germline CDR1 MGHDK, CDR2 SYGVNS. The CDR3 DNA sequence: TGTGCCAGCAGTTTGACCCGGGGAGATAGCACAGATACGCAGTATTTT. Its translation is CASSLTRGDSTDTQYF.

The chain joins TRBV19 to TRBJ1-2, with D perhaps TRBD1 (6 bases). V dropped 5 bases and J dropped 8 bases, with 12 bases sitting between them. Germline CDR1 and CDR2: LNHDA and SQIVND (reference sequence). This CDR3 is built from 12 residues. The CDR3 here is CASSATGRGYTF. The CDR3 bases are TGTGCCAGTAGTGCCACAGGGCGCGGCTACACCTTC.

This clonotype occurred many times. This chain uses TRBV20-1 with TRBJ2-3, with 7 bases matching TRBD2. V lost 0 bases, J lost 6 bases, and 9 bases stayed unmatched. This CDR3 has 15 residues. Germline assignment: CDR1 DFQATT and CDR2 SNEGSKA (reference sequence). Written as DNA, the CDR3 is TGCAGTGCTAGAGATCTAGCGGAAGCGGGGGATACGCAGTATTTT. This translates into CSARDLAEAGDTQYF.

This clonotype appeared a single time. This CDR3 reads CASSVFRGGELFF. Written as DNA, the CDR3 is TGTGCCAGCAGCGTATTTAGAGGCGGGGAGCTGTTTTTT. This chain links TRBV9 with TRBJ2-2, with D unclear. The CDR3 runs to 13 residues. Germline assignment: CDR1 SGDLS and CDR2 YYNGEE. The germline V and J ends were trimmed by 1 base and 7 bases, with 8 bases remaining between them.